Presented here are 21 T cell receptor beta chains from one specimen sequenced in a study of T cell responses to AZD1222 COVID-19 vaccine. Using immunoSEQ multiplex PCR, the repertoire was profiled, and TCRdb retains in-frame clones only, with some absent. This table holds approximately 160,000 clones, about 91% found once. The sample here was peripheral blood, taken on day 0 of MenACWY control vaccination. These receptors all come from an adult in good health.

The count of this clone is one. The chain uses TRBV28 and TRBJ1-3; 8 bases are shared with TRBD1. The CDR3 is 15 amino acids. The germline V gene encodes CDR1 MDHEN and CDR2 SYDVKM. The V segment lost 6 bases and the J segment 2 bases; nucleotides outside the gene matches: 6. CDR3 in amino acids: CASSTGGFAGNTIYF. CDR3 in DNA: TGTGCCAGCAGCACAGGGGGTTTTGCTGGAAACACCATATATTTT. Full variable domain (rest looked up from reference TRBV28 and TRBJ1-3): DVKVTQSSRYLVKRTGEKVFLECVQDMDHENMFWYRQDPGLGLRLIYFSYDVKMKEKGDIPEGYSVSREKKERFSLILESASTNQTSMYLCASSTGGFAGNTIYFGEGSWLTVV.

The V gene is TRBV28, the J gene TRBJ1-4; D uncertain. CDR3 length equals 13 residues. Trimming took off 2 bases at V and 6 bases at J, with 7 bases between the two ends. Germline V gene sequence: CDR1 MDHEN, CDR2 SYDVKM. DNA of the CDR3: TGTGCCAGCAGTTTAGGAATGGATGAAAAACTGTTTTTT. It encodes CASSLGMDEKLFF.

The chain is built from TRBV5-1 and TRBJ2-7, with 8 bases aligning to TRBD1. This CDR3 contains 13 residues. With 4 bases clipped from V and 6 bases from J, the junction kept 6 bases outside the gene matches. Germline CDR1 reads SGHRS; CDR2 reads YFSETQ. CDR3 region: CASSEIQGGEQYF. The CDR3 DNA follows: TGCGCCAGCAGCGAGATACAGGGGGGCGAGCAGTACTTC. Based on the CDR3 plus reference TRBV5-1 and TRBJ2-7, the full variable domain is KAGVTQTPRYLIKTRGQQVTLSCSPISGHRSVSWYQQTPGQGLQFLFEYFSETQRNKGNFPGRFSGRQFSNSRSEMNVSTLELGDSALYLCASSEIQGGEQYFGPGTRLTVT.

This sequence joins TRBV7-3 and TRBJ2-5; 13 bases match TRBD2. Germline CDR1 is SGHTA and CDR2 is FQGTGA. The CDR3 totals 16 residues. The V and J ends lost 6 bases and 2 bases, in that order; junction bases with no gene match: 6. The CDR3 bases are TGTGCCAGCAGGAGTGGACTAGCGGGAGATCAAGAGACCCAGTACTTC. Translating gives CASRSGLAGDQETQYF.

This clone showed up just once. The J gene is TRBJ1-2, the V gene TRBV6-5; D is unclear. Between the trimmed V and J ends, which lost 2 bases and 8 bases, there was a span of 12 bases. The CDR3 runs to 13 residues. Germline values: CDR1 MNHEY, CDR2 SVGAGI. CDR3 nucleotides: TGTGCCAGCAGTTACGGAAGTTTATACGGCTACACCTTC. The encoded protein is CASSYGSLYGYTF.

A single count supports this clone. The rearrangement links TRBV5-4 to TRBJ2-5, with 8 nucleotides matching TRBD1. Germline V gene sequence: CDR1 SGHNT, CDR2 YYREEE (reference sequence). There are 15 residues in the CDR3. V lost 4 bases, J lost 3 bases, and 8 bases stayed unmatched. Here the CDR3 reads CASSRQGQGEETQYF. In DNA, the CDR3 is TGTGCCAGCAGCCGACAAGGACAGGGCGAAGAGACCCAGTACTTC.

The chain combines TRBV28 with TRBJ1-1; D is unclear. The CDR3 runs 11 residues. V lost 8 bases and J 5 bases, leaving 9 bases between the germline ends. Germline V gene data show CDR1 as MDHEN and CDR2 as SYDVKM. CDR3: CASLRETEAFF. CDR3 sequence (DNA): TGTGCCAGCCTCCGGGAGACTGAAGCTTTCTTT.

This chain uses TRBV4-2 with TRBJ2-7; 10 bases align to TRBD1. V shed 3 bases and J 6 bases; nucleotides not matched to a gene: 2. CDR1 and CDR2 (germline): LGHNA, YNFKEQ. The CDR3 sequence is 13 residues long. For the CDR3, the DNA is TGTGCCAGCAGCCAGAGGACAGGGGGCGAGCAGTACTTC. This gives the protein CASSQRTGGEQYF.

The chain has TRBV7-2 and TRBJ1-3; 7 nucleotides agree with TRBD1. Unmatched junction bases numbered 7, after V lost 4 bases and J lost 4 bases. CDR3 length: 15 residues. The V gene's germline CDR1 is SGHTA and CDR2 FQGNSA. The CDR3 is CASSSTGPGGNTIYF. The CDR3 DNA follows: TGTGCCAGCAGCTCGACAGGGCCGGGAGGAAACACCATATATTTT.

This sequence joins TRBV7-2 and TRBJ2-5; 9 bases are a match to TRBD2. Germline-derived CDR1 and CDR2 are SGHTA and FQGNSA. CDR3 size: 16 residues. Losses at the gene ends were 1 base for V and 2 bases for J; bases not matched to a gene: 5. CDR3 in amino acids: CASSLGVAGVQETQYF. CDR3 in DNA: TGTGCCAGCAGCTTAGGGGTAGCGGGAGTACAAGAGACCCAGTACTTC.

The chain uses TRBV5-5 and TRBJ1-2; D is uncertain. The ends were cut back, 0 bases at V and 1 base at J, with 10 bases in the middle. This CDR3 region has 15 residues. Germline V gives CDR1 SGHKS, CDR2 YYEKEE (reference sequence). The CDR3 is CASSLGAGVNYGYTF. CDR3 DNA: TGTGCCAGCAGCTTGGGCGCAGGAGTTAACTATGGCTACACCTTC.

This clone is a singleton in its sample. J is TRBJ2-5 and V is TRBV13; a possible D gene is TRBD1 (5 bases). The CDR3 totals 14 residues. CDR1 and CDR2 from the germline V gene are PRHDT and FYEKMQ (reference sequence). V lost 1 base, J lost 2 bases, and 8 bases lay in between. CDR3 loop: CASSLDPGQETQYF. The CDR3 bases are TGTGCCAGCAGCTTAGACCCAGGGCAAGAGACCCAGTACTTC.

This sequence joins TRBV28 and TRBJ1-4; 9 nucleotides agree with TRBD1. This CDR3 region has 14 residues. The V segment lost 4 bases and the J segment 6 bases; nucleotides outside the gene matches: 3. CDR1 is MDHEN and CDR2 is SYDVKM in the germline V gene. CDR3 nucleotides: TGTGCCAGCAGTTCGACAGGGGGGGATGAAAAACTGTTTTTT. The encoded protein is CASSSTGGDEKLFF.

The rearrangement uses TRBV5-8 and TRBJ2-7, with D perhaps TRBD1 (5 bases). The CDR3 spans 13 residues. V was cut by 2 bases and J by 1 base, with 7 bases left in between. Germline V gene data show CDR1 as SGHTS and CDR2 as YDEGEE. Here the CDR3 DNA reads TGTGCCAGCAGCTTAGGGGCTTCCTACGAGCAGTACTTC. This codes for CASSLGASYEQYF.

The sample holds one count of this clone. The rearrangement joins TRBV15 to TRBJ2-1; D is uncertain. The CDR3 extends over 13 amino acids. Germline-derived CDR1 and CDR2 are LNHNV and YYDKDF (reference sequence). V was pared by 3 bases and J by 6 bases, with 9 bases between. In DNA, the CDR3 is TGTGCCACCAGCAGTTGGATATCCAATGAGCAGTTCTTC. Encoded protein: CATSSWISNEQFF.

This clone came up once. The rearrangement links TRBV24-1 to TRBJ1-1; 7 bases fit TRBD1. V was clipped by 4 bases and J by 0 bases; unmatched bases: 7. Germline CDR1 is KGHDR and CDR2 is SFDVKD. The CDR3 has 16 residues. The DNA for the CDR3 is TGTGCCACCAGTGACACTCGGGACAGCATGAACACTGAAGCTTTCTTT. It specifies CATSDTRDSMNTEAFF.

The chain recombines TRBV18 with TRBJ1-4; D is undetermined. The germline V and J ends were trimmed by 10 bases and 0 bases, with 12 bases remaining between them. This CDR3 region has 14 residues. Germline V gives CDR1 KGHSH, CDR2 LQKENI. In nucleotides, the CDR3 is TGTGCCACCCAAGGAGTTGCAACTAATGAAAAACTGTTTTTT. Translating it yields CATQGVATNEKLFF.

V is TRBV7-8 and J is TRBJ2-3; TRBD2 might be the D (6 bases). Between the trimmed V and J ends, which lost 1 base and 2 bases, there was a span of 10 bases. CDR3 length: 15 amino acids. Germline CDR1 reads SGHVS; CDR2 reads FQNEAQ. The CDR3 DNA is TGTGCCAGCAGCTTAGTTGCGGGGTTCACAGATACGCAGTATTTT. This translates into CASSLVAGFTDTQYF.

In this sample, this clone turned up once. The chain carries TRBV6-2 or TRBV6-3 and TRBJ1-1; D perhaps matches TRBD1 (5 bases). The germline V and J ends were trimmed by 0 bases and 5 bases, with 10 bases remaining between them. This CDR3 region has 14 residues. Germline loops: CDR1 MNHEY, CDR2 SVGEGT. The CDR3 region is CASSYSGARTEAFF. In DNA form, the CDR3 reads TGTGCCAGCAGTTACTCAGGGGCGCGGACTGAAGCTTTCTTT.

This sequence joins TRBV6-2 or TRBV6-3 and TRBJ2-1; 8 bases map to TRBD2. Germline V CDR1 and CDR2: MNHEY, SVGEGT. The CDR3 has 15 residues. The ends lost 2 bases at V and 4 bases at J; junction bases unmatched: 4. In nucleotides, the CDR3 is TGTGCCAGCAGTTACAGTAGCGGGGTATACAATGAGCAGTTCTTC. It yields the protein CASSYSSGVYNEQFF.

The chain uses TRBV7-3 and TRBJ1-1; unclear D gene. Trimming removed 8 bases from V and 4 bases from J, with 14 bases in between. Per germline, CDR1 SGHTA and CDR2 FQGTGA. CDR3 length equals 13 residues. The CDR3 loop is CASGFGSLTEAFF. The CDR3 DNA is TGTGCCAGCGGATTCGGGTCTCTCACTGAAGCTTTCTTT.